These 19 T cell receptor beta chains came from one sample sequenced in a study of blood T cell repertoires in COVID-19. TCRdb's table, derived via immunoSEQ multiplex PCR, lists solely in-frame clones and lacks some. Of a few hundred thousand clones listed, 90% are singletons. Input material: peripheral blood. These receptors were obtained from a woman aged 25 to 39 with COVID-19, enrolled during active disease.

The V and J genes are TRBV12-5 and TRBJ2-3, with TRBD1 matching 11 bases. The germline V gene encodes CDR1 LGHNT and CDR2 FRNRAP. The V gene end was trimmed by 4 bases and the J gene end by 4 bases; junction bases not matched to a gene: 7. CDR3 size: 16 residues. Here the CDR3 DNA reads TGTGCTAGTGGTTCGGGGGGACAGGGGGTGGCAGATACGCAGTATTTT. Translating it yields CASGSGGQGVADTQYF.

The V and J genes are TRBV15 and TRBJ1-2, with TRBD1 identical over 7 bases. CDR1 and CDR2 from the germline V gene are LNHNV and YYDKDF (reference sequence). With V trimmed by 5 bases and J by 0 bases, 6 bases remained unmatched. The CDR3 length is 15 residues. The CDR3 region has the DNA TGTGCCACCAGCGGCGGGACAGCCTCTAACTATGGCTACACCTTC. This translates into CATSGGTASNYGYTF.

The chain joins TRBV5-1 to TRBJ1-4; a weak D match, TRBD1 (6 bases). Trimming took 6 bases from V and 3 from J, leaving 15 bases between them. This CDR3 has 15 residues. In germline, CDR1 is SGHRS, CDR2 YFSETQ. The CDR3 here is CASTSSGAANEKLFF. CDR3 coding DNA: TGCGCCAGCACCTCCTCAGGGGCGGCTAATGAAAAACTGTTTTTT.

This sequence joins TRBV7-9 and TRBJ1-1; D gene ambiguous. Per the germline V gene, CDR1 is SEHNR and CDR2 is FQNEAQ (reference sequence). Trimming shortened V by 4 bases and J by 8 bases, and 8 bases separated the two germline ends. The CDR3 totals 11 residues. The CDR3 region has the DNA TGTGCCAGCAGCTCGTACATGGAAGCTTTCTTT. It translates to CASSSYMEAFF.

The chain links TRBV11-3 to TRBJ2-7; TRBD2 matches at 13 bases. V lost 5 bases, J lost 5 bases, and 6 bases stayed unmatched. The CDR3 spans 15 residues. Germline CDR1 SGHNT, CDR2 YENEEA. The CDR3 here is CASSETGLAGDEQYF. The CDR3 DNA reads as TGTGCCAGCAGCGAAACCGGACTAGCGGGAGACGAGCAGTACTTC.

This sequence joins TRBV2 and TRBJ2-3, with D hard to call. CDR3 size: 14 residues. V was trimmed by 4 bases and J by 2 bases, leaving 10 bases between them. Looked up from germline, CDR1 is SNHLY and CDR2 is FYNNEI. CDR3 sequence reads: CASSVGRDTDTQYF. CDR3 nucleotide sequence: TGTGCCAGCAGTGTGGGCAGAGACACAGATACGCAGTATTTT.

CDR3 in DNA: TGCGCCAGCAGCCTGAGGACAGGGAAGTTGACTGAAGCTTTCTTT. Amino acid sequence: CASSLRTGKLTEAFF. The gene calls are TRBV5-1 and TRBJ1-1; 8 positions match TRBD1. Germline V gene data show CDR1 as SGHRS and CDR2 as YFSETQ. This CDR3 spans 15 amino acids. Trimming at V came to 4 bases and at J to 5 bases, leaving 10 bases not matched to a gene.

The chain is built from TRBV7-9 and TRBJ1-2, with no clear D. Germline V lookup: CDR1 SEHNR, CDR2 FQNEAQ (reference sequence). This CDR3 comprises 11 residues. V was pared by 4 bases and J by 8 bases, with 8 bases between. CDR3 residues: CASSSSQGYTF. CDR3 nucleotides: TGTGCCAGCAGCTCTTCGCAGGGCTACACCTTC.

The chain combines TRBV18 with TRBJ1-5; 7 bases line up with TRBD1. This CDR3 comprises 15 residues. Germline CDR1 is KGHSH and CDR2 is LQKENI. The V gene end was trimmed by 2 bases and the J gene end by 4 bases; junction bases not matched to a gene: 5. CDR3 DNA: TGTGCCAGCTCACCAGAGGGACAGTCGAATCAGCCCCAGCATTTT. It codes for CASSPEGQSNQPQHF.

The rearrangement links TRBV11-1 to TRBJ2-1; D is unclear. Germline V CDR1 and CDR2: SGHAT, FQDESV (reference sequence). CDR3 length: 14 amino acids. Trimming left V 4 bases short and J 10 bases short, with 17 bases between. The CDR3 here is CASSSPSILGEQFF. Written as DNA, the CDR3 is TGTGCCAGCAGCTCCCCTAGTATCTTAGGCGAGCAGTTCTTC.

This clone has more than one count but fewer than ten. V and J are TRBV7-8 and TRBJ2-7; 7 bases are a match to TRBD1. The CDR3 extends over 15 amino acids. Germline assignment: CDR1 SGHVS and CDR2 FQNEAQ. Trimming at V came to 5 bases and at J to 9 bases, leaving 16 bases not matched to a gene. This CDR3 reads CASSPRQGPYEWQYF. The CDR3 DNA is TGTGCCAGCAGCCCCAGACAGGGACCCTACGAGTGGCAGTACTTC.

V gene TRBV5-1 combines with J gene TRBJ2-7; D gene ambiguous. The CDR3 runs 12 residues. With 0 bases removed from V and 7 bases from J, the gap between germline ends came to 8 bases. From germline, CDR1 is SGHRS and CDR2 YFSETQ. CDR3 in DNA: TGCGCCAGCAGCTTGGATGAGGTGGAGCAGTACTTC. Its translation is CASSLDEVEQYF.

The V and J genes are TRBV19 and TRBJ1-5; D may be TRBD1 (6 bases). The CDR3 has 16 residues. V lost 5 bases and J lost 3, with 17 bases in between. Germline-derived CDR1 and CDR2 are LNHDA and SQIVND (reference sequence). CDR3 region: CASSALGGHNNQPQHF. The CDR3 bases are TGTGCCAGTAGTGCCCTTGGGGGACATAACAATCAGCCCCAGCATTTT.

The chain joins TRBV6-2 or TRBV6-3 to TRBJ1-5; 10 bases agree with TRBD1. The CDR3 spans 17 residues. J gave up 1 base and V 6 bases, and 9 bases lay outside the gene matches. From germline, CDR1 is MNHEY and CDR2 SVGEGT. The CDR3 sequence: CASSPPRTGGSNQPQHF. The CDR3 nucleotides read TGTGCCAGCAGCCCTCCCCGGACAGGGGGGAGCAATCAGCCCCAGCATTTT.

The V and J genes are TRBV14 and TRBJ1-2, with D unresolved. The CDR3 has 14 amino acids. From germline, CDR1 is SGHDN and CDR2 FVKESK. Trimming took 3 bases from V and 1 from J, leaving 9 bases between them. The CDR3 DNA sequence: TGTGCCAGCAGCCACAGTATCCTTAACTATGGCTACACCTTC. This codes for CASSHSILNYGYTF.

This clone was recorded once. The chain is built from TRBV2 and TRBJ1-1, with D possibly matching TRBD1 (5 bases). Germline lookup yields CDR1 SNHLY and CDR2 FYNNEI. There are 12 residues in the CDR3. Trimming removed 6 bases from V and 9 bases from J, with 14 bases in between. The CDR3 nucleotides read TGTGCCAGCAGCCTGAACAGGTTAAAAGCTTTCTTT. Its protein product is CASSLNRLKAFF.

The CDR3 loop reads CASSRGQTYTSDTQYF. In DNA form, the CDR3 reads TGTGCCAGCAGCCGAGGACAGACCTACACTTCAGATACGCAGTATTTT. V gene TRBV7-3 combines with J gene TRBJ2-3, with TRBD1 as a possible D gene (6 bases). The CDR3 runs 16 residues. V lost 5 bases, J lost 4 bases, and 19 bases lay in between. Germline-derived CDR1 and CDR2 are SGHTA and FQGTGA.

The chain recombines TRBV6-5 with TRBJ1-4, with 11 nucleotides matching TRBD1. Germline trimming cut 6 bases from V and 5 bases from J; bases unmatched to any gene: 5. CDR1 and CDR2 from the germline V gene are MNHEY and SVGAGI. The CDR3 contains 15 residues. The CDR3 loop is CASSYGTGGNEKLFF. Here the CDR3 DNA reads TGTGCCAGCAGCTATGGGACAGGGGGGAATGAAAAACTGTTTTTT.

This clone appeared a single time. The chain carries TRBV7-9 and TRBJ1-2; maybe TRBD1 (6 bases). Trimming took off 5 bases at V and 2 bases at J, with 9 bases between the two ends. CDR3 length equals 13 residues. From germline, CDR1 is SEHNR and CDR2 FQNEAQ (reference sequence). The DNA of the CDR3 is TGTGCCAGCAGCGCCACAGGGAACTATGGCTACACCTTC. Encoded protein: CASSATGNYGYTF. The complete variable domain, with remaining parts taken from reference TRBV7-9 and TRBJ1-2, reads DTGVSQNPRHKITKRGQNVTFRCDPISEHNRLYWYRQTLGQGPEFLTYFQNEAQLEKSRLLSDRFSAERPKGSFSTLEIQRTEQGDSAMYLCASSATGNYGYTFGSGTRLTVV.